The entry below describes one T cell receptor beta chain. Its antigen is unidentified. RNA transcripts served as the template for amplifying TCR beta CDR3 regions. In the first-round RT-PCR of the TCR CDR3, the HTBI primer set was used. TCRdb called the multiplex PCR reads again in MiXCR, with one record for every CDR3 protein. The table includes 500,000 to 700,000 distinct CDR3 sequences, approximately 15% detected once. This record comes from a study of T cells in Graves' hyperthyroidism and ophthalmopathy. Overall study results and limits: Most thyroid-expanded clonotypes above 0.001 were also found in blood. Stable hyperthyroidism was separated from ophthalmopathy by a model based on 13 V-J features.

Trimming took 4 bases from V and 5 from J, leaving 11 bases between them. This CDR3 is built from 12 residues. Germline values: CDR1 SQVTM, CDR2 ANQGSEA. Hyperthyroidism of Graves' type that showed no ophthalmopathy progression within 18 months was stable. Together with thyroid ultrasound, orbital computed tomography, serum thyroxine and TRAb, clinical symptoms were used for diagnoses. V usage is TRBV29-1 and J usage is TRBJ1-1; no clear D gene. Input material: blood. This TCR was recovered from a woman aged 18-35 years with Graves' hyperthyroidism. CDR3 loop: CSVGEVRTEAFF. The CDR3 DNA reads as TGCAGCGTTGGAGAGGTAAGGACTGAAGCTTTCTTT.